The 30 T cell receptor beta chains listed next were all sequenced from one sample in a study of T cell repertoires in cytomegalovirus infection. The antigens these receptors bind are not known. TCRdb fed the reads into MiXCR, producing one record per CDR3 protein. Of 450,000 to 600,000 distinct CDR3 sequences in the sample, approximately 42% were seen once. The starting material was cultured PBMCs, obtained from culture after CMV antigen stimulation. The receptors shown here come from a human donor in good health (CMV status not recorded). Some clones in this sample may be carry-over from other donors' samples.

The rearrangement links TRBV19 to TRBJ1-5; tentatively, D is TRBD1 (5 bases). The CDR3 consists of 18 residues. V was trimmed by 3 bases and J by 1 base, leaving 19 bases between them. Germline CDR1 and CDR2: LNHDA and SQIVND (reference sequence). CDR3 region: CASSMIRGGGGSNQPQHF. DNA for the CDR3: TGTGCCAGTAGTATGATTCGAGGTGGGGGGGGGAGCAATCAGCCCCAGCATTTT.

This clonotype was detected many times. This chain's CDR3 is CASSLAGVYEQYF. The CDR3 region has the DNA TGTGCCAGCAGCTTAGCGGGGGTCTACGAGCAGTACTTC. The rearrangement links TRBV7-2 to TRBJ2-7, with D tentatively TRBD1 or TRBD2 (5 bases each). This CDR3 spans 13 amino acids. V lost 0 bases and J lost 3, with 6 bases in between. Germline V CDR1 and CDR2: SGHTA, FQGNSA.

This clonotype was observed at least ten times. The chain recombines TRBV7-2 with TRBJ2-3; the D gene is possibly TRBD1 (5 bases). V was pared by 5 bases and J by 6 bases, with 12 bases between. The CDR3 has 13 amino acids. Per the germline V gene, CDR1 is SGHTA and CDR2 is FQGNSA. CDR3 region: CASSPQGEDTQYF. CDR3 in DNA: TGTGCCAGCAGCCCGCAGGGTGAGGATACGCAGTATTTT.

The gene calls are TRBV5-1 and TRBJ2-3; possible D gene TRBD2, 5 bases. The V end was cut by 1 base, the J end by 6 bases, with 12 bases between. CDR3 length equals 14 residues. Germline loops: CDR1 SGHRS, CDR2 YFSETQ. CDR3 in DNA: TGCGCCAGCAGCTTGACGAGTAGCGAGGATACGCAGTATTTT. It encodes CASSLTSSEDTQYF.

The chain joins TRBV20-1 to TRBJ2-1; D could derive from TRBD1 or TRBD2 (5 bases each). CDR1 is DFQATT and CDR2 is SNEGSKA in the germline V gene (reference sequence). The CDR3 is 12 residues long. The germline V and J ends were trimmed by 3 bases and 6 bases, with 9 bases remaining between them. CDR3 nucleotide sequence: TGCAGTGCTAGGGCTGGGGGCAATGAGCAGTTCTTC. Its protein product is CSARAGGNEQFF.

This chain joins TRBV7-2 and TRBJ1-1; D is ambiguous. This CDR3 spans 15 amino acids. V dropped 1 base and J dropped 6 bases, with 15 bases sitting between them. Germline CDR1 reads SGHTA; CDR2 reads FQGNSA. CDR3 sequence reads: CASSLVRGFGAEAFF. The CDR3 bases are TGTGCCAGCAGCTTAGTCCGCGGGTTCGGGGCTGAAGCTTTCTTT.

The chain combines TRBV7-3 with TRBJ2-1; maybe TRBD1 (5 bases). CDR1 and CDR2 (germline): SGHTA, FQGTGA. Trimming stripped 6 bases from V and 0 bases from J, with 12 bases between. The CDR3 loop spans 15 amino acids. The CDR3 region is CASRSTGSSYNEQFF. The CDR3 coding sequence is TGTGCCAGCAGATCAACAGGATCCTCCTACAATGAGCAGTTCTTC. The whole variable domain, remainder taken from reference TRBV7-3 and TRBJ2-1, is GAGVSQTPSNKVTEKGKYVELRCDPISGHTALYWYRQSLGQGPEFLIYFQGTGAADDSGLPNDRFFAVRPEGSVSTLKIQRTERGDSAVYLCASRSTGSSYNEQFFGPGTRLTVL.

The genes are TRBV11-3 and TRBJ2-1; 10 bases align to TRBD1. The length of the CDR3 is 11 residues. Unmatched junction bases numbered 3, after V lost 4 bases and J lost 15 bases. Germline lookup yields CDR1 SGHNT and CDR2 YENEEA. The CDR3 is CASSSGTGAFF. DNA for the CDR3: TGTGCCAGCAGCTCCGGGACAGGGGCGTTCTTC.

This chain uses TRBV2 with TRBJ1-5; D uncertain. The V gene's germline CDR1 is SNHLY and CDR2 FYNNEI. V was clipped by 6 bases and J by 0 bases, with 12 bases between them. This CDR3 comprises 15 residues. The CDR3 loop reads CASSSRRDSNQPQHF. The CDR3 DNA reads TGTGCCAGCAGCTCCCGCCGGGATAGCAATCAGCCCCAGCATTTT.

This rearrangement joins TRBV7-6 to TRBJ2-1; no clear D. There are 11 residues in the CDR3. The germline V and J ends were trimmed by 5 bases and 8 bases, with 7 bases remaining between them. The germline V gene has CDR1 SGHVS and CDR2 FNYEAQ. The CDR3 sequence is CASSHRDEQFF. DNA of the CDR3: TGTGCCAGCAGCCATAGAGATGAGCAGTTCTTC.

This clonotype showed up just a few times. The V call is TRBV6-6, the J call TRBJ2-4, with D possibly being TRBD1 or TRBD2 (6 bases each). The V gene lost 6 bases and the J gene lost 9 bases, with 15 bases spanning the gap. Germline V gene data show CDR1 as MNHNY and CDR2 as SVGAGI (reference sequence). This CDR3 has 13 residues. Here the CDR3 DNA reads TGTGCCAGCAGACCCGGGGGCCATGGCATTCAGTACTTC. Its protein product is CASRPGGHGIQYF.

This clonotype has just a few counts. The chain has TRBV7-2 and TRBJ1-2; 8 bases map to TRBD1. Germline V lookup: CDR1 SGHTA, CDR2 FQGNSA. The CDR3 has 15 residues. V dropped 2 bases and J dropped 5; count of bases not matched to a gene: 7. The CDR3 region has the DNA TGTGCCAGCAGCTTATCGGGACAGGCAGTTTATGGCTACACCTTC. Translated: CASSLSGQAVYGYTF.

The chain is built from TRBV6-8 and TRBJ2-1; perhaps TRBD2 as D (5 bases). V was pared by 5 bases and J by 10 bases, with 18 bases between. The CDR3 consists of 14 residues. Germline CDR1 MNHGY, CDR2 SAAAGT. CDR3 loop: CASSRAGLRGEQFF. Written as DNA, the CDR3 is TGTGCCAGCAGTAGAGCAGGACTGCGAGGAGAGCAGTTCTTC.

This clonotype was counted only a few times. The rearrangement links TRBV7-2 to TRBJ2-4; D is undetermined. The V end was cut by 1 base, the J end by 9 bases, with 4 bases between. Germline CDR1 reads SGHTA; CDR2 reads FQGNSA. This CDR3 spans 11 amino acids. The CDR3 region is CASSLGAIQYF. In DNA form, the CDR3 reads TGTGCCAGCAGCTTAGGGGCCATTCAGTACTTC.

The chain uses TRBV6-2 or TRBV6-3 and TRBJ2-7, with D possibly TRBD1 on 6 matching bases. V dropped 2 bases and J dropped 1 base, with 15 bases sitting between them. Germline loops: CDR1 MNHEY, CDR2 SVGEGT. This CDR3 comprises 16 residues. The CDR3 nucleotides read TGTGCCAGCAGTTACCAAAGGGGACAAGCATCCTACGAGCAGTACTTC. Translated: CASSYQRGQASYEQYF.

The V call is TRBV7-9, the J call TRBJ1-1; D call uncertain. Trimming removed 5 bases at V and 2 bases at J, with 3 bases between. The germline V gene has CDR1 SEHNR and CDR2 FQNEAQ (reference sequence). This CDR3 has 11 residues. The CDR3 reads CASSENTEAFF. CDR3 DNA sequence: TGTGCCAGCAGCGAAAACACTGAAGCTTTCTTT.

DNA for the CDR3: TGTGCCAGCAGTCTCAGCCTAGCGGGGGGGCACATTGAGCAGTTCTTC. It codes for CASSLSLAGGHIEQFF. This sequence joins TRBV27 and TRBJ2-1; 12 bases fit TRBD2. The CDR3 covers 16 residues. The germline V gene has CDR1 MNHEY and CDR2 SMNVEV (reference sequence). Losses at the gene ends were 5 bases for V and 9 bases for J; bases not matched to a gene: 11.

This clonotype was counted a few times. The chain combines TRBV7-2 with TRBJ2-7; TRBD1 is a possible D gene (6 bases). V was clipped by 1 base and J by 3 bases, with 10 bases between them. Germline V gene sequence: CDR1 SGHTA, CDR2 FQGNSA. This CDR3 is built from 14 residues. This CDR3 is CASSLVWTDYEQYF. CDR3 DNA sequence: TGTGCCAGCAGCTTAGTTTGGACAGACTACGAGCAGTACTTC.

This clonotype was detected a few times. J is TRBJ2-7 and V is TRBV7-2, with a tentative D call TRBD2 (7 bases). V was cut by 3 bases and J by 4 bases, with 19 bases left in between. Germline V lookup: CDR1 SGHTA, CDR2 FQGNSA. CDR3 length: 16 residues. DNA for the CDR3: TGTGCCAGCAGCTTTTTTAAGGGAGGGGGTGGATACGAGCAGTACTTC. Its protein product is CASSFFKGGGGYEQYF.

As DNA, the CDR3 is TGTGCCACCAGCAGACCAAGACAGGGGGCGGACACTGAAGCTTTCTTT. This encodes CATSRPRQGADTEAFF. The V and J genes are TRBV15 and TRBJ1-1; 10 nucleotides line up with TRBD1. After removal of 2 bases from V and 3 bases from J, the junction contained 6 bases not matched to a gene. Germline CDR1 LNHNV, CDR2 YYDKDF (reference sequence). The CDR3 sequence is 16 residues long.

As DNA, the CDR3 is TGCGCCAGCGGGGGACTAGCGGGAGAGGAGGGATCTGGGGCCAACGTCCTGACTTTC. Amino acids: CASGGLAGEEGSGANVLTF. The chain couples TRBV5-1 to TRBJ2-6; 14 nucleotides match TRBD2. J was trimmed by 1 base and V by 7 bases; bases with no gene match: 10. The CDR3 sequence is 19 residues long. Germline V gene sequence: CDR1 SGHRS, CDR2 YFSETQ.

The CDR3 DNA reads TGTGCCAGCAGTTGGACCGGGACAGGGGGCTATGGCTACACCTTC. This sequence encodes CASSWTGTGGYGYTF. The V and J genes are TRBV27 and TRBJ1-2; TRBD1 agrees at 11 bases. Germline assignment: CDR1 MNHEY and CDR2 SMNVEV (reference sequence). The CDR3 spans 15 residues. Trimming at V came to 4 bases and at J to 4 bases, leaving 5 bases not matched to a gene.

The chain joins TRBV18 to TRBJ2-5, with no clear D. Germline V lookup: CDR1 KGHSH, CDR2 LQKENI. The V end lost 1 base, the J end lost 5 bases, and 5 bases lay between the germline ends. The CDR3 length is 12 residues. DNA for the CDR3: TGTGCCAGCTCACCACAGTCCGAGACCCAGTACTTC. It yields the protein CASSPQSETQYF.

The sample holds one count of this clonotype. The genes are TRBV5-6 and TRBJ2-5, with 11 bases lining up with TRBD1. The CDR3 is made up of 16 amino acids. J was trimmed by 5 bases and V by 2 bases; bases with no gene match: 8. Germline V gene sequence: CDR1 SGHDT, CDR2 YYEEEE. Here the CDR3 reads CASSLSGTGGIETQYF. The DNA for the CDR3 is TGTGCCAGCAGCTTATCAGGGACAGGGGGTATTGAGACCCAGTACTTC. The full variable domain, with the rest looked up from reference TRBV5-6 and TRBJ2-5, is DAGVTQSPTHLIKTRGQQVTLRCSPKSGHDTVSWYQQALGQGPQFIFQYYEEEERQRGNFPDRFSGHQFPNYSSELNVNALLLGDSALYLCASSLSGTGGIETQYFGPGTRLLVL.

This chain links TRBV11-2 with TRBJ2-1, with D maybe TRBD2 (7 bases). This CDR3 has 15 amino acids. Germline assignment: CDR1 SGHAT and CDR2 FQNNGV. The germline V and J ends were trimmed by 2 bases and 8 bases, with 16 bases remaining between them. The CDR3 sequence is CASSLSWGGGDEQFF. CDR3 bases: TGTGCCAGCAGCTTAAGTTGGGGGGGGGGCGATGAGCAGTTCTTC.

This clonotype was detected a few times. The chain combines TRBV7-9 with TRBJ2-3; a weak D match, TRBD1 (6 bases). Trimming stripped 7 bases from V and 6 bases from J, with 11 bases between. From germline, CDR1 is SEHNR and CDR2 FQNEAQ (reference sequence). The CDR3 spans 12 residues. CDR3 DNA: TGTGCCAGCACCCAGGGGTGGGATACGCAGTATTTT. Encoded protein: CASTQGWDTQYF. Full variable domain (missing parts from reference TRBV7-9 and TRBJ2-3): DTGVSQNPRHKITKRGQNVTFRCDPISEHNRLYWYRQTLGQGPEFLTYFQNEAQLEKSRLLSDRFSAERPKGSFSTLEIQRTEQGDSAMYLCASTQGWDTQYFGPGTRLTVL.

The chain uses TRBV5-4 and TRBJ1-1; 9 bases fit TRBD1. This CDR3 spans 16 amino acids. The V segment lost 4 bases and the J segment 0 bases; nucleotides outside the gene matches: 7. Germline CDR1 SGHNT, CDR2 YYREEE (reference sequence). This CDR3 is CASSPGTGTLNTEAFF. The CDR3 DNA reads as TGTGCCAGCAGCCCAGGGACAGGGACCCTGAACACTGAAGCTTTCTTT.

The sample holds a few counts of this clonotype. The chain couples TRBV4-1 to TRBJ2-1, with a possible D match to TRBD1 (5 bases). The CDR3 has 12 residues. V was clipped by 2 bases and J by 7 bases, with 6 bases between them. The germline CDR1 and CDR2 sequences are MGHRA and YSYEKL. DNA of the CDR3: TGCGCCAGCAGCCAACAGGGAAATGAGCAGTTCTTC. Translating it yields CASSQQGNEQFF.

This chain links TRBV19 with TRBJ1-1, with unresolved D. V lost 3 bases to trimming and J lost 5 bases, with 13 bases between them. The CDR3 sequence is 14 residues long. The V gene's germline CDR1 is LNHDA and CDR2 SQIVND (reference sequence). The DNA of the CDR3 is TGTGCCAGTAGTATCACACCGCTGGGGACTGAAGCTTTCTTT. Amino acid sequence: CASSITPLGTEAFF.

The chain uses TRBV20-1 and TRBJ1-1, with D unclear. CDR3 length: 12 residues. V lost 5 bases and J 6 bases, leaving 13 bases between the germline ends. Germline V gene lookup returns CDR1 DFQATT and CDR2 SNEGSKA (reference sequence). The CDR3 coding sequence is TGCAGTGCTCCCGGCCCCGGGGCTGAAGCTTTCTTT. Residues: CSAPGPGAEAFF.